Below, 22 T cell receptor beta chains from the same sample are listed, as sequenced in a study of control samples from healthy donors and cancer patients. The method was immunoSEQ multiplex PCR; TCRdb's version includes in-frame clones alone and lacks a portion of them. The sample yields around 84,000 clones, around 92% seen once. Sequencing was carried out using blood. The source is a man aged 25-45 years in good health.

The CDR3: CASTSGRVTDTQYF. The CDR3 DNA reads as TGTGCCAGTACTAGCGGGAGGGTCACAGATACGCAGTATTTT. The chain joins TRBV19 to TRBJ2-3; 12 bases are a match to TRBD2. Germline values: CDR1 LNHDA, CDR2 SQIVND (reference sequence). The CDR3 consists of 14 residues. Trimming removed 7 bases from V and 2 bases from J; junction bases left unmatched: 1. Based on the CDR3 plus reference TRBV19 and TRBJ2-3, the full variable domain is DGGITQSPKYLFRKEGQNVTLSCEQNLNHDAMYWYRQDPGQGLRLIYYSQIVNDFQKGDIAEGYSVSREKKESFPLTVTSAQKNPTAFYLCASTSGRVTDTQYFGPGTRLTVL.

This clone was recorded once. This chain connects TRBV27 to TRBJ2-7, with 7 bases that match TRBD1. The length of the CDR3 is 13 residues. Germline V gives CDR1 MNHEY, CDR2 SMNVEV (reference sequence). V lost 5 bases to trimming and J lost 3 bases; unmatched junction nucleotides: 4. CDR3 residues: CASSIPGGYEQYF. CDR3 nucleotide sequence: TGTGCCAGCAGTATCCCAGGGGGCTACGAGCAGTACTTC.

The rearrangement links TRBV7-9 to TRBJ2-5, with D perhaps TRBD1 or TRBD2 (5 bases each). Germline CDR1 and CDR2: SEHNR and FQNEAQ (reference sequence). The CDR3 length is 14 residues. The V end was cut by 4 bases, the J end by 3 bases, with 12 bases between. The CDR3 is CASSSGTEKETQYF. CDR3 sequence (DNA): TGTGCCAGCAGCTCCGGGACGGAGAAAGAGACCCAGTACTTC.

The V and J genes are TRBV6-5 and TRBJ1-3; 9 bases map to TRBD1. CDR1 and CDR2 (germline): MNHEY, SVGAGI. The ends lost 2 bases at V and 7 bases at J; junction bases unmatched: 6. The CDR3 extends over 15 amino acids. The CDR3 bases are TGTGCCAGCAGTTACGGGACAGGGTCAAGGAACACCATATATTTT. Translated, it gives CASSYGTGSRNTIYF.

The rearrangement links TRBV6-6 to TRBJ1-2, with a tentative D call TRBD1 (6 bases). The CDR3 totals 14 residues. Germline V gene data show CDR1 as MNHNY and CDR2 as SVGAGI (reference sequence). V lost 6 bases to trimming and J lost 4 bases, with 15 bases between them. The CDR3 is CASSPTQGSYGYTF. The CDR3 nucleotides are TGTGCCAGCAGCCCGACACAGGGAAGCTATGGCTACACCTTC.

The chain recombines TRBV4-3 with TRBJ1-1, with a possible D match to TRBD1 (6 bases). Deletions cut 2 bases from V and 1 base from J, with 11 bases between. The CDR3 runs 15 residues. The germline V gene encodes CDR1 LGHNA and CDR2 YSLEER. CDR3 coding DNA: TGCGCCAGCAGCCAATTTCCGGACAGGAACACTGAAGCTTTCTTT. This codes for CASSQFPDRNTEAFF.

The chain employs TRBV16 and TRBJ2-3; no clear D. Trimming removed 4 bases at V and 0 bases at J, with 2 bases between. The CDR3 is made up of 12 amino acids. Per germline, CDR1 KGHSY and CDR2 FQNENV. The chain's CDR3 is CASSPSTDTQYF. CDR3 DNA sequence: TGTGCCAGCAGCCCCAGCACAGATACGCAGTATTTT.

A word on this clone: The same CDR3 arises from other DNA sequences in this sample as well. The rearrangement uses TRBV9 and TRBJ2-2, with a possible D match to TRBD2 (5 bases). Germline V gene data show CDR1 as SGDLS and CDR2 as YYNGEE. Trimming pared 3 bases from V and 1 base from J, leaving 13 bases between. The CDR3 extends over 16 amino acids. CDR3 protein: CASSATTGKNTGELFF. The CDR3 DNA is TGTGCCAGCAGCGCAACCACGGGGAAGAACACCGGGGAGCTGTTTTTT.

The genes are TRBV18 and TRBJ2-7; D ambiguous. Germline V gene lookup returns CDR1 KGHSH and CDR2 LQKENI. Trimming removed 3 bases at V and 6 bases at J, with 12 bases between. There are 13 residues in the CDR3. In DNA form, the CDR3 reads TGTGCCAGCTCACCCCTCCGCGGCGGCGAGCAGTACTTC. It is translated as CASSPLRGGEQYF.

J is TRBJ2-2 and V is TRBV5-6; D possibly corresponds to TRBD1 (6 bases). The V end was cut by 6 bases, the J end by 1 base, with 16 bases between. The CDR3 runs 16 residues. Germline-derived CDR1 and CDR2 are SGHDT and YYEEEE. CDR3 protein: CASKKRGRGNTGELFF. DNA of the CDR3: TGTGCCAGCAAAAAAAGGGGCAGGGGGAACACCGGGGAGCTGTTTTTT.

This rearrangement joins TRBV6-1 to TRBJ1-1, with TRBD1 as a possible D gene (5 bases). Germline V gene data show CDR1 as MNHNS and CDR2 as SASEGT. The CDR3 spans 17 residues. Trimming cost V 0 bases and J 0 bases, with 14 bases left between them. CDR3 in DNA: TGTGCCAGCAGTGAAGCGCGGGGGAGTCGGATGAACACTGAAGCTTTCTTT. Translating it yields CASSEARGSRMNTEAFF.

CDR3 sequence (DNA): TGCGCCAGCAGCTTGGCAGGGGAGGGTCAGCCCCAGCATTTT. Residues: CASSLAGEGQPQHF. V is TRBV5-1 and J is TRBJ1-5, with a tentative D call TRBD1 (6 bases). V was cut by 0 bases and J by 6 bases, with 10 bases left in between. The CDR3 is 14 residues long. The germline CDR1 and CDR2 sequences are SGHRS and YFSETQ.

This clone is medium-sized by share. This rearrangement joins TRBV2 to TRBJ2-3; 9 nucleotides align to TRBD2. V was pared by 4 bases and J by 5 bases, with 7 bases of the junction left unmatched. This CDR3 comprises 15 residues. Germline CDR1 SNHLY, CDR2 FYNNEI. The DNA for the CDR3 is TGTGCCAGCAGTGCGGAGCGGGGGGCCGGAGATACGCAGTATTTT. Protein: CASSAERGAGDTQYF.

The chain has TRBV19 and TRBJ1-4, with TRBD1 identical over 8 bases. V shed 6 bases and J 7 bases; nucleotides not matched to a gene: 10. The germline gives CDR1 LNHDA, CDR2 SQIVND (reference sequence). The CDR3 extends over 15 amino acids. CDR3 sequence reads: CASSPGDRGTEKLFF. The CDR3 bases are TGTGCCAGTAGCCCCGGAGACAGGGGTACTGAAAAACTGTTTTTT.

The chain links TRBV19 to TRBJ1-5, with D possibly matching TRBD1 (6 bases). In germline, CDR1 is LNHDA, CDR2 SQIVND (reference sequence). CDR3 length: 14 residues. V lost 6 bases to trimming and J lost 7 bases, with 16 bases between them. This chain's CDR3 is CASSWTASGQPQHF. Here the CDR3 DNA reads TGTGCCAGTAGCTGGACAGCTTCGGGGCAGCCCCAGCATTTT.

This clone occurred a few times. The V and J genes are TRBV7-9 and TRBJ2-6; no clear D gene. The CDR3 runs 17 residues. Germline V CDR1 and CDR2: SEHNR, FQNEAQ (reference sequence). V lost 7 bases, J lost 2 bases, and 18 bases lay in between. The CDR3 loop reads CASTPRASFPGANVLTF. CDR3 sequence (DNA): TGTGCCAGCACCCCAAGAGCCTCTTTCCCTGGGGCCAACGTCCTGACTTTC.

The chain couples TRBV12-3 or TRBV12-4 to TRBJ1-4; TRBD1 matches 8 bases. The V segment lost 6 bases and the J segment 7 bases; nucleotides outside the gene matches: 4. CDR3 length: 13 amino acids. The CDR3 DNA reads TGTGCCAGCAGCCCGGGACAGGTTGAAAAACTGTTTTTT. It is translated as CASSPGQVEKLFF.

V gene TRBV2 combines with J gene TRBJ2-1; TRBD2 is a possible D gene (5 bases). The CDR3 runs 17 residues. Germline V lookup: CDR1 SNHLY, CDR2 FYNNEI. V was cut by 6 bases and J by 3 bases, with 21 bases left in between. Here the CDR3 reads CASRAYTGLQLYNEQFF. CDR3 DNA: TGTGCCAGCAGGGCCTATACCGGACTTCAACTCTACAATGAGCAGTTCTTC.

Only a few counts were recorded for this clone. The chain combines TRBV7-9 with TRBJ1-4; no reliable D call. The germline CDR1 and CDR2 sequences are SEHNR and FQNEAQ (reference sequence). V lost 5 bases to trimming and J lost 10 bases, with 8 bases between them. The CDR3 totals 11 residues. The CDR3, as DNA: TGTGCCAGCAGCCCCTCAGGAAAACTGTTTTTT. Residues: CASSPSGKLFF. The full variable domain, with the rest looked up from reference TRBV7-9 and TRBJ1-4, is DTGVSQNPRHKITKRGQNVTFRCDPISEHNRLYWYRQTLGQGPEFLTYFQNEAQLEKSRLLSDRFSAERPKGSFSTLEIQRTEQGDSAMYLCASSPSGKLFFGSGTQLSVL.

The CDR3 reads CASSPWIAETQYF. The CDR3 region has the DNA TGTGCCAGCAGCCCTTGGATCGCCGAGACCCAGTACTTC. This chain uses TRBV14 with TRBJ2-5; D is unclear. This CDR3 spans 13 amino acids. Germline V gene sequence: CDR1 SGHDN, CDR2 FVKESK. Trimming stripped 4 bases from V and 5 bases from J, with 11 bases between.

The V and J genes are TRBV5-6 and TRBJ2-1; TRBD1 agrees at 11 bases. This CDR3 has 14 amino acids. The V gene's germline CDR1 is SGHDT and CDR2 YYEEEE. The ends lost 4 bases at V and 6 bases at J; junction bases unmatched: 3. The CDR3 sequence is CASSGGTGGNEQFF. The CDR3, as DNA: TGTGCCAGCAGCGGCGGGACAGGGGGCAATGAGCAGTTCTTC.

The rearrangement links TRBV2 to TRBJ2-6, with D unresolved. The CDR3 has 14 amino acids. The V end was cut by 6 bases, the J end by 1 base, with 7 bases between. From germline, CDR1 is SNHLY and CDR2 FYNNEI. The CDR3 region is CASRGTSGANVLTF. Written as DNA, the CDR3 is TGTGCCAGCAGGGGTACATCTGGGGCCAACGTCCTGACTTTC.